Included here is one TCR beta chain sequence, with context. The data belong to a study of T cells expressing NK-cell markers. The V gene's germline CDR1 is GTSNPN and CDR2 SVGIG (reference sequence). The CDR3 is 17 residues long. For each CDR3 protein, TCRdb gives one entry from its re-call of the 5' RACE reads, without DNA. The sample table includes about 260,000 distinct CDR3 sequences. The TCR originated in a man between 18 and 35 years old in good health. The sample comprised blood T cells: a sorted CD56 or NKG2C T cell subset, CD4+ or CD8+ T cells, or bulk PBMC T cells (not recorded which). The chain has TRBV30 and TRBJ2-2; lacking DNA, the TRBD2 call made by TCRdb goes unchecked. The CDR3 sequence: CAWSIRTSGTNTGELFF.